Below are 20 T cell receptor beta chains sequenced from a single sample in a study of control samples from healthy donors and cancer patients. Using immunoSEQ multiplex PCR, the repertoire was profiled, and TCRdb retains in-frame clones only, with some absent. The table has 79,000 or so clones, 85% to 90% seen once. Sequenced sample: PBMCs. Every receptor here comes from a woman between 50 and 59 years old with colorectal cancer.

The chain joins TRBV24-1 to TRBJ2-5; no firm D call. Germline V gene data show CDR1 as KGHDR and CDR2 as SFDVKD. This CDR3 has 12 amino acids. Trimming stripped 4 bases from V and 4 bases from J, with 6 bases between. CDR3 region: CATSEDPETQYF. Written as DNA, the CDR3 is TGTGCCACCAGTGAGGACCCAGAGACCCAGTACTTC.

The chain uses TRBV5-8 and TRBJ1-6; D perhaps matches TRBD1 (6 bases). This CDR3 contains 14 residues. Trimming took off 4 bases at V and 10 bases at J, with 15 bases between the two ends. Germline lookup yields CDR1 SGHTS and CDR2 YDEGEE. The CDR3 loop is CASSVGQFNSPLHF. CDR3 sequence (DNA): TGTGCCAGCAGCGTAGGACAGTTTAACTCACCCCTCCACTTT.

V usage is TRBV6-1 and J usage is TRBJ1-5, with no clear D. The CDR3 consists of 15 residues. Trimming pared 2 bases from V and 0 bases from J, leaving 8 bases between. Germline loops: CDR1 MNHNS, CDR2 SASEGT. The CDR3 sequence is CASSEYGISNQPQHF. The CDR3 nucleotides are TGTGCCAGCAGTGAATACGGCATTAGCAATCAGCCCCAGCATTTT.

This clone was found a few times. V gene TRBV5-6 combines with J gene TRBJ1-5, with TRBD1 as a possible D gene (5 bases). The CDR3 loop spans 14 amino acids. Germline lookup yields CDR1 SGHDT and CDR2 YYEEEE. The V end lost 4 bases, the J end lost 3 bases, and 11 bases lay between the germline ends. The CDR3 DNA reads as TGTGCCAGCAGCGAGGGACTGAACAATCAGCCCCAGCATTTT. It yields the protein CASSEGLNNQPQHF.

The V gene is TRBV6-2 or TRBV6-3, the J gene TRBJ1-1; no clear D. CDR3 size: 15 residues. The germline CDR1 and CDR2 sequences are MNHEY and SVGEGT. Trimming left V 5 bases short and J 1 base short, with 14 bases between. This chain's CDR3 is CASSLGSDSNTEAFF. The DNA for the CDR3 is TGTGCCAGCAGTCTCGGATCCGATTCGAACACTGAAGCTTTCTTT.

The genes are TRBV10-3 and TRBJ1-1; D is undetermined. The CDR3 runs 12 residues. Deletions cut 10 bases from V and 3 bases from J, with 12 bases between. The germline V gene encodes CDR1 ENHRY and CDR2 SYGVKD. For the CDR3, the DNA is TGTGCCACCACGGGTGTGGACACTGAAGCTTTCTTT. Its translation: CATTGVDTEAFF.

This chain connects TRBV15 to TRBJ1-1; D perhaps matches TRBD1 (6 bases). The CDR3 loop spans 13 amino acids. The V gene lost 5 bases and the J gene lost 1 base, with 8 bases spanning the gap. CDR1 is LNHNV and CDR2 is YYDKDF in the germline V gene (reference sequence). CDR3 coding DNA: TGTGCCACCAGCGGCAGGGGGAACACTGAAGCTTTCTTT. It yields the protein CATSGRGNTEAFF.

The chain has TRBV19 and TRBJ2-7, with 8 bases fitting TRBD1. There are 15 residues in the CDR3. Looked up from germline, CDR1 is LNHDA and CDR2 is SQIVND (reference sequence). The V and J ends lost 5 bases and 1 base, in that order; junction bases with no gene match: 7. CDR3 loop: CASSYGTGPSYEQYV. Here the CDR3 DNA reads TGTGCCAGTAGTTACGGGACAGGTCCTTCCTACGAGCAGTACGTC.

The rearrangement links TRBV4-2 to TRBJ1-2, with D maybe TRBD1 (5 bases). The CDR3 extends over 17 amino acids. Trimming pared 4 bases from V and 7 bases from J, leaving 25 bases between. Per the germline V gene, CDR1 is LGHNA and CDR2 is YNFKEQ. CDR3 loop: CASSPDRDLLSTGGYTF. CDR3 sequence (DNA): TGTGCCAGCAGCCCCGACCGGGACTTACTCTCGACGGGTGGCTACACCTTC.

This chain connects TRBV6-2 or TRBV6-3 to TRBJ2-2, with no clear D. Trimming stripped 2 bases from V and 4 bases from J, with 11 bases between. The CDR3 is 15 amino acids. CDR1 is MNHEY, CDR2 SVGEGT, per germline. The DNA of the CDR3 is TGTGCCAGCAGTTACGCTCAGTCGTTCACCGGGGAGCTGTTTTTT. Its translation is CASSYAQSFTGELFF.

The chain has TRBV18 and TRBJ2-2; perhaps TRBD1 as D (5 bases). This CDR3 comprises 15 residues. Germline V gene data show CDR1 as KGHSH and CDR2 as LQKENI. The V gene lost 3 bases and the J gene lost 0 bases, with 8 bases spanning the gap. CDR3 sequence reads: CASSPKGPNTGELFF. The CDR3 DNA reads TGTGCCAGCTCACCTAAGGGGCCGAACACCGGGGAGCTGTTTTTT.

This chain uses TRBV6-5 with TRBJ1-1; a weak D match, TRBD1 (5 bases). This CDR3 is 15 amino acids long. CDR1 is MNHEY and CDR2 is SVGAGI in the germline V gene. Trimming took off 0 bases at V and 0 bases at J, with 8 bases between the two ends. In DNA form, the CDR3 reads TGTGCCAGCAGTTACTCGACAGCTTTGAACACTGAAGCTTTCTTT. Protein: CASSYSTALNTEAFF.

The CDR3 DNA is TGTGCCAGCAGCCCCTCTCACGCCTTGAGTAATGAGCAGTTCTTC. This encodes CASSPSHALSNEQFF. V is TRBV3-1 (or the pseudogene TRBV3-2) and J is TRBJ2-1; D gene ambiguous. CDR1 is LGHDT and CDR2 is YNNKEL in the germline V gene (reference sequence). This CDR3 region has 15 residues. With 4 bases removed from V and 7 bases from J, the gap between germline ends came to 17 bases.

The gene calls are TRBV28 and TRBJ1-4, with D maybe TRBD1 (5 bases). V lost 6 bases and J lost 6, with 20 bases in between. The germline gives CDR1 MDHEN, CDR2 SYDVKM. The CDR3 extends over 16 amino acids. The CDR3 sequence: CASRTWGDRLDEKLFF. The CDR3 coding sequence is TGTGCCAGCAGAACATGGGGGGACCGCCTGGATGAAAAACTGTTTTTT.

The V call is TRBV21-1, the J call TRBJ2-7; the D call of TRBD1 is as the table states it, not checked on the DNA. TRBV21-1 is noted as a pseudogene. CDR3 length: 13 residues. The CDR3 DNA reads as TGTGCCGGGGCCGGGGACAGACCCTACGAGCAGTACGTC. Translating gives CAGAGDRPYEQYV.

The genes are TRBV4-3 and TRBJ2-3; perhaps TRBD1 as D (5 bases). The germline V gene has CDR1 LGHNA and CDR2 YSLEER. There are 16 residues in the CDR3. The V end was cut by 0 bases, the J end by 7 bases, with 17 bases between. The CDR3 sequence: CASSQDRGAARYTQYF. The CDR3 DNA follows: TGCGCCAGCAGCCAAGATAGGGGCGCCGCAAGATATACGCAGTATTTT.

This chain joins TRBV12-3 or TRBV12-4 and TRBJ1-1, with TRBD1 identical over 7 bases. Trimming cost V 8 bases and J 6 bases; bases outside gene matches: 9. The CDR3 covers 13 residues. As DNA, the CDR3 is TGTGCCAGCCAATTAAGAGGGGGCTCTGAAGCTTTCTTT. It translates to CASQLRGGSEAFF.

The DNA for the CDR3 is TGTGCCATCACCCGAGGGGCGGGGGGAGAAGAGACCCAGTACTTC. This translates into CAITRGAGGEETQYF. The chain recombines TRBV10-3 with TRBJ2-5; TRBD2 matches 8 bases. Germline V gene data show CDR1 as ENHRY and CDR2 as SYGVKD. This CDR3 comprises 15 residues. Trimming took 7 bases from V and 3 from J; bases not matched to a gene: 10.

This clone has just a few counts. V and J are TRBV21-1 and TRBJ2-7; the DNA was not compared with TRBD1, the D call given in the table. TRBV21-1 is a recognized pseudogene. The CDR3 has 15 residues. CDR3 DNA: TGTGCCAGCAGCTCCGGTCCAGGGCCCTCCTACGAGCAGTACGTC. It specifies CASSSGPGPSYEQYV.

This clone counts as large. This chain uses TRBV11-2 with TRBJ2-3, with no clear D. V lost 5 bases to trimming and J lost 1 base, with 10 bases between them. This CDR3 is 14 amino acids long. CDR1 and CDR2 (germline): SGHAT, FQNNGV. This chain's CDR3 is CASSPNQCTDTQYF. The CDR3 DNA reads as TGTGCCAGCAGCCCCAATCAATGCACAGATACGCAGTATTTT.